The 3 T cell receptor beta chains reported below all come from one sample, sequenced in a study of T cell repertoires in cytomegalovirus infection. TCRdb redid the calling of the reads with MiXCR, one entry per CDR3 protein. The sample lists some 270,000 distinct CDR3 sequences, approximately 17% occurring once. Material: CD8+ T cells from PBMCs. Receptors were obtained from a human donor in good health (CMV status not recorded). Some clones in this sample may be carry-over from other donors' samples.

As regards this clonotype: The junction does not match germline at one end; this may be a read error. This chain joins TRBV2 and TRBJ2-7, with D possibly matching TRBD1 (6 bases). CDR3 length: 16 amino acids. Germline CDR1 is SNHLY and CDR2 is FYNNEI. DNA of the CDR3: TGTGCCAACAGTGAAGCCCGGACAGCCTATAACTACGAGCAGTACTTC. Amino acid sequence: CANSEARTAYNYEQYF.

Turning to this clonotype: With a much larger clone just one base away, this may be a read error. V is TRBV5-5 and J is TRBJ2-1; D is unresolved. V shed 7 bases and J shed 5 bases, with 13 bases lying between them. CDR3 size: 13 residues. Germline V gives CDR1 SGHKS, CDR2 YYEKEE (reference sequence). In DNA, the CDR3 is TGTGCCAGCCTCGGGCAGATGAACAATGAGCAGTTCTTC. This sequence encodes CASLGQMNNEQFF.

The chain recombines TRBV29-1 with TRBJ1-6; D not certain. From germline, CDR1 is SQVTM and CDR2 ANQGSEA. Trimming stripped 4 bases from V and 0 bases from J, with 10 bases between. The CDR3 is 15 amino acids. Written as DNA, the CDR3 is TGCAGCGTTGGGGCCCCGAGCTCCTATAATTCACCCCTCCACTTT. It specifies CSVGAPSSYNSPLHF.